The clone carrying this T cell receptor beta chain was observed a few times. Its antigen is undetermined. This sample is drawn from a study of glioma-infiltrating T cells. Whole-study results and caveats: Very few CDR3 sequences were shared between tissue and blood. Tissue-blood divergence was below expectation in non-neoplastic patients, above in gliomas.

Using RNA template, CDR3s of TCR alpha and beta were amplified with iRepertoire arm-PCR. Tissue mRNA or PBMC total RNA, about 85-400 ng, went into one-step reverse transcription and amplification. TCRdb passed the multiplex PCR reads through MiXCR, listing each CDR3 protein once. Of around 190,000 distinct CDR3 sequences listed, around 40% are singletons. The germline CDR1 and CDR2 sequences are LNHDA and SQIVND (reference sequence). The V end lost 4 bases, the J end lost 0 bases, and 3 bases lay between the germline ends. CDR3 size: 13 residues. This receptor was obtained from a human donor with low-grade glioma or glioblastoma, undergoing nonglioma brain surgery, or in good health (not recorded which). Sequenced material: glioma tissue, nonneoplastic brain tissue, or PBMCs (not recorded which). The chain joins TRBV19 to TRBJ2-2; D is unclear. The chain's CDR3 is CASSTTNTGELFF. The CDR3 DNA reads TGTGCCAGTAGTACCACGAACACCGGGGAGCTGTTTTTT.